This T cell receptor beta chain is from a study of T cell changes during pregnancy in multiple sclerosis. Germline V gene data show CDR1 as MNHNS and CDR2 as SASEGT. The V gene end was trimmed by 4 bases and the J gene end by 9 bases; junction bases not matched to a gene: 12. The CDR3 sequence is 16 residues long. Sequencing used immunoSEQ multiplex PCR; TCRdb keeps in-frame clones, though not all of them. This sample carries about 48,000 clones, 85% to 95% of them seen once, and the ten largest clones take over 0.85%. This sequence was found in a female donor in good health, enrolled as a control in a pregnancy study. The sample was CD4+ T cells from peripheral blood mononuclear cells, taken in the second trimester of pregnancy. The chain joins TRBV6-1 to TRBJ1-6; 7 bases align to TRBD1. DNA for the CDR3: TGTGCCAGCAGTGGTGAATGGGACAGTTTGGTTTCACCCCTCCACTTT. Its protein product is CASSGEWDSLVSPLHF.